This T cell receptor (beta chain) was sequenced in a study of T cell responses to AZD1222 COVID-19 vaccine. Study summary: The study pooled second doses at about 4 or about 12 weeks.

The CDR3 is 15 residues long. Germline V gives CDR1 PRHDT, CDR2 FYEKMQ (reference sequence). J was trimmed by 8 bases and V by 2 bases; bases with no gene match: 9. The table came from immunoSEQ multiplex PCR; TCRdb's copy has only in-frame clones and leaves some out. The sample lists about 110,000 clones, nearly 90% seen once, with approximately 3.5% in the top ten. The gene calls are TRBV13 and TRBJ2-1; the match to TRBD2 covers 7 bases. The sequenced sample was peripheral blood, obtained on day 0 of AZD1222 vaccination. This TCR was recovered from an adult in good health. The CDR3 loop is CASSLTASGADEQFF. As DNA, the CDR3 is TGTGCCAGCAGCTTAACAGCAAGCGGGGCGGATGAGCAGTTCTTC.